The 2 T cell receptor beta chains listed next were all sequenced from one sample in a study of siplizumab effects on memory and regulatory T cells. Produced via immunoSEQ multiplex PCR; TCRdb's table is partial and in-frame only. The repertoire holds about 75,000 clones, with about 92% as singletons. Sequencing was performed on CD8+ T cells sorted from blood. The receptors were gathered from a human donor in good health.

Notes on this clone: The sample holds other DNA sequences that translate to the same CDR3. The V call is TRBV5-1, the J call TRBJ1-1; TRBD1 matches 9 bases. The length of the CDR3 is 14 residues. With 4 bases clipped from V and 1 base from J, the junction kept 2 bases outside the gene matches. CDR1 is SGHRS and CDR2 is YFSETQ in the germline V gene. The CDR3 protein is CASSPGQGNTEAFF. CDR3 DNA sequence: TGCGCCAGCAGCCCGGGACAGGGGAACACTGAAGCTTTCTTT.

The V gene is TRBV2, the J gene TRBJ2-5; TRBD1 matches at 8 bases. J was trimmed by 4 bases and V by 0 bases; bases with no gene match: 4. The length of the CDR3 is 15 residues. From germline, CDR1 is SNHLY and CDR2 FYNNEI. CDR3 nucleotides: TGTGCCAGCAGTGAAGCGACAGGGGTCGGAGAGACCCAGTACTTC. Protein: CASSEATGVGETQYF.